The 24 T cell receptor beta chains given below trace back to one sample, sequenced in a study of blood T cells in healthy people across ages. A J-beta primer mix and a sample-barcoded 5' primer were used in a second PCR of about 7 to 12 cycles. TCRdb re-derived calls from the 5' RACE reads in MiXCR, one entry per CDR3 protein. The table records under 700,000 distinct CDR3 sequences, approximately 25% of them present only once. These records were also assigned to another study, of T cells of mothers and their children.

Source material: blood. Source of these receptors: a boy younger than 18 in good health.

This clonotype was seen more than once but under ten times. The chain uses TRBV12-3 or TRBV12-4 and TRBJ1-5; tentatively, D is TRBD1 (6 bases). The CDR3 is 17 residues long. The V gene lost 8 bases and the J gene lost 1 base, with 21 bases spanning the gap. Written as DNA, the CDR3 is TGTGCCAGCGGCCCGAGTTGGGGGCTTGAGAGCAATCAGCCCCAGCATTTT. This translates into CASGPSWGLESNQPQHF.

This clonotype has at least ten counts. The CDR3 sequence is CASSLSDRNYGYTF. DNA for the CDR3: TGTGCCAGCAGCTTATCGGACAGGAACTATGGCTACACCTTC. This chain uses TRBV7-9 with TRBJ1-2, with 7 bases identical to TRBD1. V dropped 2 bases and J dropped 2; count of bases not matched to a gene: 2. CDR3 length: 14 residues. Germline CDR1 and CDR2: SEHNR and FQNEAQ (reference sequence).

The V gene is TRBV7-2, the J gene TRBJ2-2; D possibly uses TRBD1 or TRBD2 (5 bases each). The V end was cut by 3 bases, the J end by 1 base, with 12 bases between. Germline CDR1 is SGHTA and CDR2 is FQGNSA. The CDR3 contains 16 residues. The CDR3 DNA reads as TGTGCCAGCAGCTTGTTTGGGGGTGGGAACACCGGGGAGCTGTTTTTT. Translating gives CASSLFGGGNTGELFF.

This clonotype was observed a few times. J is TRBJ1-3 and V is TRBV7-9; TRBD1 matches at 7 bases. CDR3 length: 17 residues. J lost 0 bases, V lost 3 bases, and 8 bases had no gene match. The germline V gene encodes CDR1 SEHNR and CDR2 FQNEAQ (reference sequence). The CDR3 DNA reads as TGTGCCAGCAGCTTCAGACTGGGACAGATCTCTGGAAACACCATATATTTT. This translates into CASSFRLGQISGNTIYF. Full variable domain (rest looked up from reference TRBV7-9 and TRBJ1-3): DTGVSQNPRHKITKRGQNVTFRCDPISEHNRLYWYRQTLGQGPEFLTYFQNEAQLEKSRLLSDRFSAERPKGSFSTLEIQRTEQGDSAMYLCASSFRLGQISGNTIYFGEGSWLTVV.

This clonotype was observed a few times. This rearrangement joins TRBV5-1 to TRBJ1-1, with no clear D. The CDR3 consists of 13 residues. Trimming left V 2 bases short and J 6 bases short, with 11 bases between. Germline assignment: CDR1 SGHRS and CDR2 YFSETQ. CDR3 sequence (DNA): TGCGCCAGCAGCTTTGGTCCCCGGCCTGAAGCTTTCTTT. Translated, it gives CASSFGPRPEAFF. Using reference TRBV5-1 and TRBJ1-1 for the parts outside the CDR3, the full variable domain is KAGVTQTPRYLIKTRGQQVTLSCSPISGHRSVSWYQQTPGQGLQFLFEYFSETQRNKGNFPGRFSGRQFSNSRSEMNVSTLELGDSALYLCASSFGPRPEAFFGQGTRLTVV.

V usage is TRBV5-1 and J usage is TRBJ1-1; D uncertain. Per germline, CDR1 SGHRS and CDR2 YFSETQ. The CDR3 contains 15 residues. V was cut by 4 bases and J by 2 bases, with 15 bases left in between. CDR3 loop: CASSPNVVKNTEAFF. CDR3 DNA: TGCGCCAGCAGCCCAAATGTGGTCAAAAACACTGAAGCTTTCTTT. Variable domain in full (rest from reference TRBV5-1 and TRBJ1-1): KAGVTQTPRYLIKTRGQQVTLSCSPISGHRSVSWYQQTPGQGLQFLFEYFSETQRNKGNFPGRFSGRQFSNSRSEMNVSTLELGDSALYLCASSPNVVKNTEAFFGQGTRLTVV.

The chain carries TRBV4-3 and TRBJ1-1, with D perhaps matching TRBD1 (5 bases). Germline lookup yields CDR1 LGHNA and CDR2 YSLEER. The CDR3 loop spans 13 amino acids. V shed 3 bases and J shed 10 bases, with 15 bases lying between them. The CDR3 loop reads CASSQEARDSAFF. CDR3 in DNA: TGCGCCAGCAGCCAGGAGGCTCGGGACTCAGCTTTCTTT.

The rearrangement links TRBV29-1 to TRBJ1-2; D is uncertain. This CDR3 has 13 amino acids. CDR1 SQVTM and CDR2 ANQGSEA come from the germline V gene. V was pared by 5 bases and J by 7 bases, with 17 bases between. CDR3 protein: CSVRPRDRGGYTF. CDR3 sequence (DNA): TGCAGCGTTCGGCCCCGGGATCGAGGTGGCTACACCTTC.

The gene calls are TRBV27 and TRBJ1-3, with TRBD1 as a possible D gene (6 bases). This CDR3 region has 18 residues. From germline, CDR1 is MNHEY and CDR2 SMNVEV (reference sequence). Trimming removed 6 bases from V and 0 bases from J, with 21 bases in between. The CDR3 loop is CASSYPRVGHFSGNTIYF. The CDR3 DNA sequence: TGTGCCAGCAGCTACCCCCGAGTGGGACACTTCTCTGGAAACACCATATATTTT.

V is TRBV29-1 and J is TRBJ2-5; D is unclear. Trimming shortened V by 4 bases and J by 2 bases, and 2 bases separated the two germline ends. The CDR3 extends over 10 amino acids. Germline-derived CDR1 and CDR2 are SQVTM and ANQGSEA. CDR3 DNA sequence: TGCAGCGTTGCTCAAGAGACCCAGTACTTC. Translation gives CSVAQETQYF. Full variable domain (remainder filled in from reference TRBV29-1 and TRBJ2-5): SAVISQKPSRDICQRGTSLTIQCQVDSQVTMMFWYRQQPGQSLTLIATANQGSEATYESGFVIDKFPISRPNLTFSTLTVSNMSPEDSSIYLCSVAQETQYFGPGTRLLVL.

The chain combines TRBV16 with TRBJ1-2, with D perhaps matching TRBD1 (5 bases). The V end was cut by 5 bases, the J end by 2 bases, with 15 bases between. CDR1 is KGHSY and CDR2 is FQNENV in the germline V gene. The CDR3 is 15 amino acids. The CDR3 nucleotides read TGTGCCAGCAGCATTCGGGGGGGGAAGAACTATGGCTACACCTTC. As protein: CASSIRGGKNYGYTF.

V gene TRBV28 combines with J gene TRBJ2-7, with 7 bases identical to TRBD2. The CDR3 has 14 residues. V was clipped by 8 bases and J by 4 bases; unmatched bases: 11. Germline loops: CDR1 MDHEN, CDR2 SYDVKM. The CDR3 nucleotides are TGTGCCAGCTCCCCCGGGCGGGAGTCGTACGAGCAGTACTTC. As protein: CASSPGRESYEQYF.

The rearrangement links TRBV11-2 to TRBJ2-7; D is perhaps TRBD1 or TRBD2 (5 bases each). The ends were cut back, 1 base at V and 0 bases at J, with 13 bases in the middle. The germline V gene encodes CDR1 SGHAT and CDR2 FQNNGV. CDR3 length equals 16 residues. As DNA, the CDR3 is TGTGCCAGCAGCTTAGTCCTCGGGGCCTACTCCTACGAGCAGTACTTC. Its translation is CASSLVLGAYSYEQYF.

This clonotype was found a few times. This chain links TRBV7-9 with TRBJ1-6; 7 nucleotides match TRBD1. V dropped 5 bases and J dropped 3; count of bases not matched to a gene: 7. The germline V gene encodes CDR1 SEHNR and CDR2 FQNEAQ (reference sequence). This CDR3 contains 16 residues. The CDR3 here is CASSVGQALYNSPLHF. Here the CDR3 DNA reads TGTGCCAGCAGCGTTGGACAGGCCCTCTATAATTCACCCCTCCACTTT.

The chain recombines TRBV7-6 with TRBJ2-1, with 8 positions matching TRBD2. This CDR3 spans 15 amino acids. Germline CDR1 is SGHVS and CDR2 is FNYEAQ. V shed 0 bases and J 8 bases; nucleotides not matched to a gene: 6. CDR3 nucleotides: TGTGCCAGCAGCTTAGCGACGGCGGGGGGCTATGAGCAGTTCTTC. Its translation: CASSLATAGGYEQFF.

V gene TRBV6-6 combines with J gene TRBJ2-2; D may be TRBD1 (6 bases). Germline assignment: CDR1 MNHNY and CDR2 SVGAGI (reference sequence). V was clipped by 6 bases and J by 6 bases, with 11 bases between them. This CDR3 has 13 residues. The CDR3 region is CASRQGVPGELFF. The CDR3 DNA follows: TGTGCCAGCAGACAGGGAGTTCCCGGGGAGCTGTTTTTT.

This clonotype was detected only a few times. CDR3 protein: CASRYRGHNNQPQHF. CDR3 nucleotide sequence: TGTGCCAGCAGGTACAGGGGTCATAACAATCAGCCCCAGCATTTT. The V gene is TRBV12-3 or TRBV12-4, the J gene TRBJ1-5; 7 bases agree with TRBD1. The length of the CDR3 is 15 residues. Unmatched junction bases numbered 8, after V lost 6 bases and J lost 3 bases.

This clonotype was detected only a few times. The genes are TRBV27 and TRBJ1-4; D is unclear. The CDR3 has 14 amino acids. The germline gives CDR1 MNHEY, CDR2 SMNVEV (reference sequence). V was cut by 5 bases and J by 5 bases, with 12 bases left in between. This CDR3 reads CASSPILTNEKLFF. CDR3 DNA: TGTGCCAGCAGTCCCATTCTGACGAATGAAAAACTGTTTTTT.

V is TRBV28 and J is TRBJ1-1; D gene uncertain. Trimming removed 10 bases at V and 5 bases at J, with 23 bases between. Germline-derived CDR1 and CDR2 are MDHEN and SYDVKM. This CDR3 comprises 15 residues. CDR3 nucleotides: TGTGCCACCTCGATATGGTCCGGTGGGCTGACTGAAGCTTTCTTT. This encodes CATSIWSGGLTEAFF. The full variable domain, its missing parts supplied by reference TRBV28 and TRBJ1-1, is DVKVTQSSRYLVKRTGEKVFLECVQDMDHENMFWYRQDPGLGLRLIYFSYDVKMKEKGDIPEGYSVSREKKERFSLILESASTNQTSMYLCATSIWSGGLTEAFFGQGTRLTVV.

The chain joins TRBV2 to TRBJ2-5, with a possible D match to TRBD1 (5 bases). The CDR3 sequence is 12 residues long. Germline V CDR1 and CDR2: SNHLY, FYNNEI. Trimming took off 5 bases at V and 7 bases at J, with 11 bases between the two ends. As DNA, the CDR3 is TGTGCCAGCAGTTTGGACATCCCGACCCAGTACTTC. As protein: CASSLDIPTQYF.

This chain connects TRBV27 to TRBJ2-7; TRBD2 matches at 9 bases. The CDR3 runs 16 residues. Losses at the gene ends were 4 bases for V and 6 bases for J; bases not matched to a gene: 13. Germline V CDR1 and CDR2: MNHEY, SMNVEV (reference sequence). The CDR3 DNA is TGTGCCAGCAGTTCGTCCGGACTAGCGCTGGACTGCGAGCAGTACTTC. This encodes CASSSSGLALDCEQYF.

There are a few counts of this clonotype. CDR3 in DNA: TGTGCCAGCAGTCAACCCGGGACAGATAAATACGAGCAGTACTTC. Its translation: CASSQPGTDKYEQYF. The J gene is TRBJ2-7, the V gene TRBV7-2; TRBD1 matches at 7 bases. V was clipped by 6 bases and J by 4 bases; unmatched bases: 12. The V gene's germline CDR1 is SGHTA and CDR2 FQGNSA. The CDR3 has 15 amino acids.

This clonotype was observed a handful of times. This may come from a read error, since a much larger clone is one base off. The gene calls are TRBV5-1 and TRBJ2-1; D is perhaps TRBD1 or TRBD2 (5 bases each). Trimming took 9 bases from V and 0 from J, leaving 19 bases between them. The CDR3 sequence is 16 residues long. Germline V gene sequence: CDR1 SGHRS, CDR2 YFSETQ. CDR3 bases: TGCGCCAACAGTCAGGGAGATGGGAGCTCCTACAATGAGCAGTTCTTC. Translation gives CANSQGDGSSYNEQFF. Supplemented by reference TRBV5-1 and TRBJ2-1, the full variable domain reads KAGVTQTPRYLIKTRGQQVTLSCSPISGHRSVSWYQQTPGQGLQFLFEYFSETQRNKGNFPGRFSGRQFSNSRSEMNVSTLELGDSALYLCANSQGDGSSYNEQFFGPGTRLTVL.

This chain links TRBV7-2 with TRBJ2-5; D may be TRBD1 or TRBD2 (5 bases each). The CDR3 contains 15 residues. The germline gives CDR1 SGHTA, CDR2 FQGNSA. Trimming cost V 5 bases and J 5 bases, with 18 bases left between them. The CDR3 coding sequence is TGTGCCAGCAGCCTGGGGAGTGTCGGGGCGGAGACCCAGTACTTC. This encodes CASSLGSVGAETQYF.